These 30 T cell receptor beta chains share one sample of origin, sequenced in a study of CD8+CD57+ T cells in acquired aplastic anemia. Flow cytometry had shown expanded CD8+CD57+ cells in the patients chosen for sequencing. The template used for profiling TCR beta VDJ and CDR3 was genomic DNA. TCRdb fed the reads into MiXCR, producing one record per CDR3 protein. Of 200,000 to 300,000 distinct CDR3 sequences in the sample, approximately 79% are singletons; the top ten hold over 35%. The specimen was sorted CD4+, CD8+, or CD8+CD57+ T cells (not recorded which) from PBMCs. All receptors derive from a human donor with aplastic anemia.

This clonotype was seen just once. V and J are TRBV7-8 and TRBJ2-5; D is possibly TRBD2 (6 bases). Trimming removed 0 bases from V and 11 bases from J, with 19 bases in between. The CDR3 is made up of 15 amino acids. CDR1 is SGHVS and CDR2 is FQNEAQ in the germline V gene. The CDR3 DNA follows: TGTGCCAGCAGCTTAGCGGGAGGTTGCGATACGAAGCAGTACTTC. This encodes CASSLAGGCDTKQYF.

Notes on this clonotype: One end of the junction does not line up with germline, which may come from a read error. V usage is TRBV19 and J usage is TRBJ2-5, with no clear D. The CDR3 runs 15 residues. Per the germline V gene, CDR1 is LNHDA and CDR2 is SQIVND (reference sequence). DNA for the CDR3: TGTGCCAGCAGTATAGCTCACGGGTCCCAAAATGAGCAGTACTTC. This gives the protein CASSIAHGSQNEQYF. Based on the CDR3 plus reference TRBV19 and TRBJ2-5, the full variable domain is DGGITQSPKYLFRKEGQNVTLSCEQNLNHDAMYWYRQDPGQGLRLIYYSQIVNDFQKGDIAEGYSVSREKKESFPLTVTSAQKNPTAFYLCASSIAHGSQNEQYFGPGTRLLVL.

The V and J genes are TRBV2 and TRBJ1-5; D is ambiguous. The CDR3 spans 15 residues. Looked up from germline, CDR1 is SNHLY and CDR2 is FYNNEI. The DNA of the CDR3 is TGTGCTAGCGGCGTCGGGGTCTCGAAAAAGCAGCCCCAGCATTTT. Its translation is CASGVGVSKKQPQHF.

The gene calls are TRBV5-4 and TRBJ2-2; 8 bases line up with TRBD1. This CDR3 contains 17 residues. From germline, CDR1 is SGHNT and CDR2 YYREEE (reference sequence). With V trimmed by 0 bases and J by 4 bases, 8 bases remained unmatched. The CDR3 sequence: CASSLGTGTAGTGELFF. CDR3 nucleotide sequence: TGTGCCAGCAGCTTGGGGACAGGGACGGCAGGCACCGGGGAGCTGTTTTTT.

The chain uses TRBV7-6 and TRBJ1-1; D not resolved. The CDR3 loop spans 15 amino acids. The germline gives CDR1 SGHVS, CDR2 FNYEAQ. Trimming took off 0 bases at V and 14 bases at J, with 22 bases between the two ends. The CDR3 sequence: CASSLAHAAKNTQFF. CDR3 nucleotide sequence: TGTGCCAGCAGCTTAGCCCACGCGGCAAAAAATACCCAGTTCTTT.

As to this clonotype: The conserved phenylalanine or tryptophan normally closing the CDR3 is absent here, so this likely arose from a read error. No DNA is shown, since the ends of the CDR3 on it are uncertain; the CDR3 is the one TCRdb lists. The chain couples TRBV6-4 to TRBJ2-1; the D call in the table, TRBD2, was not verified against the DNA. Germline V gene lookup returns CDR1 MRHNA and CDR2 SNTAGT. A total of 15 residues make up the CDR3, ends included. The CDR3 loop reads CASSTASGAYMDQLY.

The genes are TRBV7-8 and TRBJ2-7; 7 bases align to TRBD2. CDR1 SGHVS and CDR2 FQNEAQ come from the germline V gene. This CDR3 has 15 amino acids. The CDR3 DNA reads as TGTGCCAGCAGCTCAGTCTCGGGGGGTGGATACGAGCTGTACGTC. This gives the protein CASSSVSGGGYELYV.

This clonotype came up once. The CDR3 does not end in the conserved phenylalanine or tryptophan, so this is likely a read error. The V gene is TRBV2, the J gene TRBJ2-3; TRBD1 agrees at 7 bases. Trimming at V came to 8 bases and at J to 10 bases, leaving 12 bases not matched to a gene. The CDR3 consists of 13 residues. Germline V gene lookup returns CDR1 SNHLY and CDR2 FYNNEI. The CDR3 loop is CASGVGGTDPQYV. In DNA form, the CDR3 reads TGTGCCAGCGGGGTAGGGGGCACTGATCCGCAGTATGTT.

The CDR3 DNA reads as TGTGCCAGCAGACAGGGAGTAGCGGGAAGGCAGTATTTT. It specifies CASRQGVAGRQYF. The genes are TRBV2 and TRBJ2-1; TRBD2 matches at 8 bases. The J call could be wrong; TRBJ2-3 is a better fit for the DNA end. This CDR3 is built from 13 residues. CDR1 is SNHLY, CDR2 FYNNEI, per germline.

In its sample, this clonotype was seen a few times. The chain employs TRBV7-9 and TRBJ2-1; D is uncertain. Trimming pared 1 base from V and 8 bases from J, leaving 6 bases between. CDR1 SEHNR and CDR2 FQNEAQ come from the germline V gene (reference sequence). CDR3 length equals 12 residues. The CDR3 sequence is CASSLGGDEQFF. The DNA for the CDR3 is TGTGCCAGCAGCTTAGGGGGTGATGAGCAGTTCTTC.

Remarks on this clonotype: It is unclear where the CDR3 begins or ends on the DNA, so no DNA is shown, and the CDR3 is as TCRdb lists it. The rearrangement joins TRBV7-9 to TRBJ1-1; TRBD1 reflects the table's D call only, with no check against the DNA. Germline CDR1 is SEHNR and CDR2 is FQNEAQ (reference sequence). Termini included, the CDR3 measures 15 amino acids. CDR3 sequence reads: CASSLDGTTEAFFFF.

About this clonotype itself: A read error may account for a junction end that differs from germline. The chain combines TRBV2 with TRBJ2-1; D possibly uses TRBD1 or TRBD2 (6 bases each). CDR1 and CDR2 (germline): SNHLY, FYNNEI. The CDR3 sequence is 13 residues long. CDR3 amino acids: CASGHGGTGRLSF. DNA of the CDR3: TGTGCCAGCGGACACGGGGGCACGGGAAGGCTGTCTTTT.

Turning to this clonotype: A junction end diverges from the germline sequence, so it may reflect a read error. The chain employs TRBV7-7 and TRBJ2-2; D is unclear. The CDR3 is made up of 14 amino acids. Germline V CDR1 and CDR2: SSHAT, FNYEAQ (reference sequence). CDR3 coding DNA: TGTGCTAGCAGCTACGACGGGAACACCGGGGAGCTGTTTTTT. As protein: CASSYDGNTGELFF.

The chain uses TRBV19 and TRBJ1-5; the D is unclear. The V and J ends lost 6 bases and 0 bases respectively, with 9 bases between them. Germline V gives CDR1 LNHDA, CDR2 SQIVND (reference sequence). The CDR3 has 14 amino acids. As DNA, the CDR3 is TGTGCCAGTAGCACCTCTGGTAGCAATCAGCCCCAGCATTTT. It yields the protein CASSTSGSNQPQHF.

On this clonotype: At one boundary the junction diverges from the germline segment, which might be a read error. This chain links TRBV19 with TRBJ2-3; weak D call: TRBD2 (5 bases). The CDR3 is 14 residues long. Per the germline V gene, CDR1 is LNHDA and CDR2 is SQIVND (reference sequence). CDR3 loop: CASSITRGITKQFF. Written as DNA, the CDR3 is TGTGCCAGTAGTATCACTAGAGGTATTACTAAGCAGTTCTTT.

This clonotype is a singleton in its sample. The chain is built from TRBV24-1 and TRBJ1-3; no clear D gene. CDR3 length equals 12 residues. Trimming pared 2 bases from V and 7 bases from J, leaving 5 bases between. From germline, CDR1 is KGHDR and CDR2 SFDVKD. In DNA form, the CDR3 reads TGTGCCACCAGTGATTGGACGAACACCATATATTTT. This translates into CATSDWTNTIYF.

V gene TRBV7-9 combines with J gene TRBJ2-7, with D perhaps TRBD1 (7 bases). V lost 2 bases to trimming and J lost 1 base, with 21 bases between them. This CDR3 is 18 amino acids long. The V gene's germline CDR1 is SEHNR and CDR2 FQNEAQ (reference sequence). The DNA for the CDR3 is TGTGCCAGCAGCTTACCGCCAGGCGGGACAGCCATTTCCTACGAGCAGTACGTC. It specifies CASSLPPGGTAISYEQYV.

The CDR3 DNA reads as TGTGCCAGCAGCCAGGCGAGGGGCGCTGGCGCCGGCGACCTGACTTTC. This translates into CASSQARGAGAGDLTF. The chain employs TRBV7-2 and TRBJ2-6; D could derive from TRBD1 or TRBD2 (5 bases each). Between the trimmed V and J ends, which lost 5 bases and 15 bases, there was a span of 26 bases. The CDR3 covers 16 residues. Germline V gives CDR1 SGHTA, CDR2 FQGNSA.

This clonotype was seen a few times. The rearrangement joins TRBV2 to TRBJ2-1; TRBD2 is a possible D gene (7 bases). CDR1 and CDR2 (germline): SNHLY, FYNNEI. Trimming cost V 5 bases and J 8 bases, with 16 bases left between them. CDR3 length: 14 amino acids. CDR3 sequence: CASSTGTKGDEQFF. The CDR3, as DNA: TGTGCCAGCAGTACCGGGACTAAGGGGGATGAGCAGTTCTTC.

The gene calls are TRBV5-4 and TRBJ2-3; a possible D gene is TRBD1 (6 bases). The CDR3 has 14 amino acids. Germline CDR1 SGHNT, CDR2 YYREEE (reference sequence). V lost 4 bases, J lost 13 bases, and 22 bases lay in between. CDR3 coding DNA: TGTGCCAGCAGCCTAAGTATGGGGGCCCGGGTCAAGTATTTT. This codes for CASSLSMGARVKYF.

As regards this clonotype: This CDR3 fails to terminate in the conserved phenylalanine or tryptophan, so it likely reflects a read error. It is unclear where the CDR3 begins or ends on the DNA, so no DNA is shown, and the CDR3 is as TCRdb lists it. The J gene is TRBJ1-2, the V gene TRBV2; the table's D gene call, TRBD1, was not cross checked with the DNA. In germline, CDR1 is SNHLY, CDR2 FYNNEI. The CDR3 numbers 16 amino acids, ends counted. The CDR3 sequence is CASGDGGTDTQYGGPG.

The V gene is TRBV13, the J gene TRBJ2-1; 10 nucleotides agree with TRBD1. V lost 3 bases to trimming and J lost 8 bases; unmatched junction nucleotides: 10. The CDR3 covers 16 residues. Per the germline V gene, CDR1 is PRHDT and CDR2 is FYEKMQ (reference sequence). The CDR3 protein is CASSFRDRGLDYEQFF. DNA of the CDR3: TGTGCCAGCAGCTTTCGGGACAGGGGCTTGGACTATGAGCAGTTCTTC.

The chain is built from TRBV10-2 and TRBJ2-1, with D uncertain. The CDR3 covers 10 residues. Germline V lookup: CDR1 WSHSY, CDR2 SAAADI. Trimming pared 6 bases from V and 5 bases from J, leaving 2 bases between. CDR3 sequence (DNA): TGCGCCAGCAGGGACAATGAGCAGTTCTTC. Amino acid sequence: CASRDNEQFF.

About this clonotype itself: A read error is possible here, since a much larger clone lies one base away. This chain joins TRBV9 and TRBJ1-2; D is ambiguous. V dropped 0 bases and J dropped 11 bases, with 20 bases sitting between them. The CDR3 is 15 amino acids. Germline CDR1 is SGDLS and CDR2 is YYNGEE. Written as DNA, the CDR3 is TGTGCCAGCAGCGTAGGGTCAGATACGGAGTATTTTTACACCTTC. This gives the protein CASSVGSDTEYFYTF.

Comments on this clonotype: One junction end does not reproduce the germline sequence, and a read error may be involved. CDR3 in amino acids: CASSLDLTGKTAAFF. DNA for the CDR3: TGTGCCAGCAGCTTGGATCTGACAGGGAAAACTGCAGCTTTCTTT. J is TRBJ1-1 and V is TRBV7-2; TRBD1 agrees at 7 bases. The CDR3 spans 15 residues. Germline lookup yields CDR1 SGHTA and CDR2 FQGNSA.

Regarding this clonotype: The junction shows a germline mismatch at one end, possibly a read error. The chain couples TRBV5-4 to TRBJ2-5; D possibly corresponds to TRBD2 (6 bases). CDR3 length equals 13 residues. The germline CDR1 and CDR2 sequences are SGHNT and YYREEE (reference sequence). This chain's CDR3 is CAGSERRGETQYF. In DNA form, the CDR3 reads TGTGCCGGCAGCGAAAGGAGGGGTGAGACCCAGTACTTC.

V and J are TRBV7-9 and TRBJ1-2; a weak D match, TRBD1 (5 bases). Germline assignment: CDR1 SEHNR and CDR2 FQNEAQ (reference sequence). V was pared by 0 bases and J by 8 bases, with 22 bases between. CDR3 length: 17 amino acids. The CDR3 loop is CASSLARSGGNLEGYTF. The CDR3 DNA sequence: TGTGCCAGCAGCTTAGCCAGAAGCGGGGGGAACCTCGAGGGCTACACCTTC. The full variable domain, rest sourced from reference TRBV7-9 and TRBJ1-2, is DTGVSQNPRHKITKRGQNVTFRCDPISEHNRLYWYRQTLGQGPEFLTYFQNEAQLEKSRLLSDRFSAERPKGSFSTLEIQRTEQGDSAMYLCASSLARSGGNLEGYTFGSGTRLTVV.

The rearrangement uses TRBV24-1 and TRBJ1-2; D remains unclear. CDR3 length: 11 residues. Germline values: CDR1 KGHDR, CDR2 SFDVKD. Trimming cost V 4 bases and J 6 bases, with 5 bases left between them. CDR3 DNA: TGTGCCACCAGTGACCTAAATGGCTACACCTTC. Its protein product is CATSDLNGYTF.

With respect to this clonotype: One junction end disagrees with the germline gene, perhaps due to a read error. The rearrangement links TRBV7-9 to TRBJ2-5; D call uncertain. CDR1 SEHNR and CDR2 FQNEAQ come from the germline V gene (reference sequence). CDR3 length equals 14 residues. For the CDR3, the DNA is TGTGCCTACGACTTTGCGGCGTACCAAGGGACCCAGTACTTC. It specifies CAYDFAAYQGTQYF. The whole variable domain, remainder taken from reference TRBV7-9 and TRBJ2-5, is DTGVSQNPRHKITKRGQNVTFRCDPISEHNRLYWYRQTLGQGPEFLTYFQNEAQLEKSRLLSDRFSAERPKGSFSTLEIQRTEQGDSAMYLCAYDFAAYQGTQYFGPGTRLLVL.

The chain links TRBV11-3 to TRBJ2-1; the match to TRBD2 covers 8 bases. Trimming cost V 3 bases and J 4 bases; bases outside gene matches: 5. The CDR3 runs to 15 residues. CDR1 and CDR2 from the germline V gene are SGHNT and YENEEA. The CDR3 DNA sequence: TGTGCCAGCAGCTTCTATAGCGGGGTATACAATGAGCAGTTCTTC. This codes for CASSFYSGVYNEQFF.